Below, one T cell receptor (beta chain) is given with its context. The antigen is undetermined. The data stem from a study of cytomegalovirus exposure and HLA in healthy donors. The study, taken as a whole, reports: A further, later analysis showed that HLA-associated TCR beta chains (compared with equally common others) were more clonally expanded. The study designated around 150 TCR beta chains cytomegalovirus-associated. Productive rates of about 90% or about 30% were seen for most TCR beta V segments in an earlier analysis.

Germline loops: CDR1 SEHNR, CDR2 FQNEAQ (reference sequence). The V and J ends lost 5 bases and 7 bases respectively, with 8 bases between them. The CDR3 length is 12 residues. In the PCR, 60 Vbeta and 13 Jbeta primers were used. The assay was immunoSEQ multiplex PCR, and TCRdb's table has in-frame clones only and misses some. Of about 91,000 clones listed, roughly two thirds were seen once; the top ten hold 1.2%. The TCR comes from a female donor in good health and CMV-seronegative. The sequenced material came from PBMCs. V is TRBV7-9 and J is TRBJ1-4; D gene uncertain. CDR3 bases: TGTGCCAGCAGCAAGAGAGGTGAAAAACTGTTTTTT. This encodes CASSKRGEKLFF.